The rows below give T cell receptor beta chains drawn from one sample of a study of blood T cell repertoires in COVID-19. Generated by immunoSEQ multiplex PCR, the TCRdb table keeps only in-frame clones and is missing some. The sample consists of 180,000 or so clones, about 86% of them appearing once. Source material: peripheral blood. These receptors came from a man aged 18-30 years with acute or convalescent COVID-19. Each CDR3 is given with its conserved first and last residue. Each record gives: D gene, V gene, clone size, J gene, CDR3 DNA, CDR3 protein. A D gene is named only where the DNA matches it firmly. Rows give clone size only sometimes, using once, few, many, or a class for an expanded clone.

NA	TRBV7-9	NA	TRBJ1-5	TGTGCCAGCAGCTTAGTGGCAGACAATCAGCCCCAGCATTTT	CASSLVADNQPQHF
NA	TRBV3-1/TRBV3-2	NA	TRBJ2-7	TGTGCCAGCAGCCCCGAAGGATTGGGGGCTTCCTACGAGCAGTACTTC	CASSPEGLGASYEQYF
NA	TRBV19	NA	TRBJ2-4	TGTGCCAGTAGTATTAGGAGCGTCCTAGCCAAAAACATTCAGTACTTC	CASSIRSVLAKNIQYF
TRBD1	TRBV27	few	TRBJ2-1	TGTGCCAGCAGTCGTCAGACAGGGGGGCGTAATGAGCAGTTCTTC	CASSRQTGGRNEQFF
NA	TRBV10-1	few	TRBJ2-1	TGCGCCAGCAGTGAGTCTGTAAGGACTCCCTACAATGAGCAGTTCTTC	CASSESVRTPYNEQFF
TRBD2	TRBV19	NA	TRBJ2-3	TGTGCCAGTAGTAAGGGCGGGGGTAGCACAGATACGCAGTATTTT	CASSKGGGSTDTQYF
TRBD1	TRBV2	NA	TRBJ1-6	TGTGCCAGCAGAGCGGACAGGCGCCCCTATAATTCACCCCTCCACTTT	CASRADRRPYNSPLHF
NA	TRBV2	NA	TRBJ1-5	TGTGCCAGTAAAGGGGGTAGTAATCAGCCCCAGCATTTT	CASKGGSNQPQHF
TRBD2	TRBV7-3	few	TRBJ2-1	TGTGCCAGCAGCCCCCGGACTAGTTCAAGTACTGAGCAGTTCTTC	CASSPRTSSSTEQFF
NA	TRBV11-2	NA	TRBJ1-5	TGTGCCAGCAGCCAAGGCCCCAGGGGAGATCAGCCCCAGCATTTT	CASSQGPRGDQPQHF
NA	TRBV29-1	once	TRBJ2-1	TGTGTAGGGGTGTTCTACAATGAGCAGTTCTTC	CVGVFYNEQFF
TRBD1	TRBV11-1	NA	TRBJ2-5	TGTGCCAGCAGCGAAAACAGGGGGCCTTTCGAGACCCAGTACTTC	CASSENRGPFETQYF
NA	TRBV5-1	NA	TRBJ2-5	TGCGCCAGCAGCCTTATTTCTCAAGAGCAAGAGACCCAGTACTTC	CASSLISQEQETQYF
TRBD1	TRBV27	NA	TRBJ1-5	TGTGCCCTCAGGATTGACAGGGACAATCAGCCCCAGCATTTT	CALRIDRDNQPQHF
TRBD1	TRBV7-2	NA	TRBJ1-1	TGTGCCAGCAGCTTAGCCCTGACAGGGCAGACTGAAGCTTTCTTT	CASSLALTGQTEAFF
TRBD1	TRBV2	once	TRBJ1-2	TGTGCCAGCACCCTGGACAGGCACTATGGCTACACCTTC	CASTLDRHYGYTF
NA	TRBV7-8	NA	TRBJ1-2	TGTGCCAGCGGGAGGGATACAGACTCCAGCGGCTACACCTTC	CASGRDTDSSGYTF
NA	TRBV7-9	NA	TRBJ1-1	TGTGCCAGCAGCTTCTCCGAGGGTGGGGCTTTCTTT	CASSFSEGGAFF
NA	TRBV7-9	once	TRBJ2-7	TGTGCCAGCAGCTCAGATAGTTACCCGGGACTTGGCTCCTACGAGCAGTACTTC	CASSSDSYPGLGSYEQYF
TRBD1	TRBV19	NA	TRBJ1-2	TGTGCCAGTAGTATAGAGCACCCGGACAGGGGAATGTATGGCTACACCTTC	CASSIEHPDRGMYGYTF
TRBD2	TRBV6-5	once	TRBJ2-1	TGTGCCAGCAGACAGACTAGCGGGGACTACAATGAGCAGTTCTTC	CASRQTSGDYNEQFF
NA	TRBV18	NA	TRBJ2-3	TGTGCCAGCTCACATCCTATAGCCTCCCCTGGCCCAGATACGCAGTATTTT	CASSHPIASPGPDTQYF
TRBD1	TRBV3-1/TRBV3-2	NA	TRBJ1-5	TGTGCCAGCAGCAAGGGGACAGTTAGCAATCAGCCCCAGCATTTT	CASSKGTVSNQPQHF
NA	TRBV4-1	once	TRBJ2-7	TGCGCCAGCAGCCAAGTGGTAACAGGGACCTACGAGCAGTACTTC	CASSQVVTGTYEQYF
NA	TRBV11-1	NA	TRBJ1-2	TGTGCCAGCAGCTCAGACACCGCCCATGGCTACACCTTC	CASSSDTAHGYTF
TRBD1	TRBV9	NA	TRBJ1-4	TGTGCCAGCAGCGGAGGACAGGGGGCAAGTAATGAAAAACTGTTTTTT	CASSGGQGASNEKLFF
TRBD1	TRBV15	NA	TRBJ2-3	TGTGCCACCAGCACAAGGACAGGGACTAGCACAGATACGCAGTATTTT	CATSTRTGTSTDTQYF
TRBD1	TRBV19	NA	TRBJ1-6	TGTGCCAGTAGCGATGACAGGGGTAATTCACCCCTCCACTTT	CASSDDRGNSPLHF
NA	TRBV25-1	NA	TRBJ1-2	TGTGCCAGCAGCCTGGAGAGGGGGGGCTACACCTTC	CASSLERGGYTF
TRBD1	TRBV7-9	NA	TRBJ2-5	TGTGCCAGCAGCTTAGGGGACAGGGGGCAAGAGACCCAGTACTTC	CASSLGDRGQETQYF
NA	TRBV11-2	once	TRBJ2-3	TGTGCCAGCAGCACCGGGCTAGCCGCAGATACGCAGTATTTT	CASSTGLAADTQYF
NA	TRBV11-2	NA	TRBJ1-6	TGTGCCAGCAGCTTAAGGGTTGGAGGGAGCTCCTATAATTCACCCCTCCACTTT	CASSLRVGGSSYNSPLHF
TRBD2	TRBV5-1	NA	TRBJ2-1	TGCGCCAGCAGCTTGGTTTGGCGGGGGGAGCAGTTCTTC	CASSLVWRGEQFF
TRBD1	TRBV28	few	TRBJ1-2	TGTGCCAGCAGTACTAGAAAACAGGGGAACTATGGCTACACCTTC	CASSTRKQGNYGYTF
NA	TRBV5-1	NA	TRBJ1-1	TGCGCCAGCAGCTTGGACGGGGAGCGGGCTTTCTTT	CASSLDGERAFF
TRBD1	TRBV2	NA	TRBJ2-2	TGTGCCAGCAGTGATTTAGGGACAGGGAACACCGGGGAGCTGTTTTTT	CASSDLGTGNTGELFF
NA	TRBV18	NA	TRBJ1-3	TGTGCCAGCTCACCTTCTCCCAGGAACTCTGGAAACACCATATATTTT	CASSPSPRNSGNTIYF
TRBD1	TRBV29-1	NA	TRBJ2-1	TGCAGCGCCGAGGGACAGGGGATTGCCAATGAGCAGTTCTTC	CSAEGQGIANEQFF
NA	TRBV3-1/TRBV3-2	once	TRBJ1-1	TGTGCCAGCAGTGAGGGCGGGACCCAGAACACTGAAGCTTTCTTT	CASSEGGTQNTEAFF